These 20 T cell receptor beta chains were all obtained from the same sample, sequenced in a study of blood T cell repertoires in COVID-19. The data were produced by immunoSEQ multiplex PCR, yet TCRdb's version contains in-frame clones alone and is incomplete. In the table there are over 250,000 clones, under 90% of which are singletons. Sequencing was carried out using PBMCs or T cells enriched from blood (not recorded which). These TCRs come from a woman aged 60 to 75 who had recovered from COVID-19.

This clone has just one count. The chain recombines TRBV11-1 with TRBJ2-1; 10 nucleotides agree with TRBD2. J was trimmed by 4 bases and V by 5 bases; bases with no gene match: 8. CDR3 length: 16 residues. Per the germline V gene, CDR1 is SGHAT and CDR2 is FQDESV (reference sequence). CDR3 DNA: TGTGCCAGCAGCCCTCGAACTAGCGGGGATTACAATGAGCAGTTCTTC. Its protein is CASSPRTSGDYNEQFF.

The chain carries TRBV28 and TRBJ2-1, with 9 positions matching TRBD1. CDR3 length: 15 amino acids. V trimming: 4 bases; J trimming: 8 bases; junction bases outside the gene matches: 9. Germline CDR1 MDHEN, CDR2 SYDVKM. CDR3 nucleotide sequence: TGTGCCAGCAGTTCCGGGGACAGGGCAGATCATGAGCAGTTCTTC. It is translated as CASSSGDRADHEQFF.

The V gene is TRBV28, the J gene TRBJ1-1, with D possibly matching TRBD1 (5 bases). The CDR3 sequence is 16 residues long. The ends were cut back, 8 bases at V and 1 base at J, with 20 bases in the middle. Germline V lookup: CDR1 MDHEN, CDR2 SYDVKM. CDR3 sequence reads: CASPPGGGVKNTEAFF. The DNA of the CDR3 is TGTGCCAGCCCCCCCGGGGGGGGTGTTAAGAACACTGAAGCTTTCTTT.

This clone has a handful of counts. This rearrangement joins TRBV5-4 to TRBJ2-7; 8 bases line up with TRBD2. The V and J ends lost 7 bases and 0 bases, in that order; junction bases with no gene match: 12. CDR1 and CDR2 from the germline V gene are SGHNT and YYREEE (reference sequence). The CDR3 spans 16 residues. The CDR3 DNA follows: TGTGCCAGCTCTGATAGCGGGACCAGGAGCTCCTACGAGCAGTACTTC. It encodes CASSDSGTRSSYEQYF.

This chain joins TRBV28 and TRBJ1-1; D is ambiguous. Germline V gives CDR1 MDHEN, CDR2 SYDVKM. This CDR3 is built from 12 residues. The germline V and J ends were trimmed by 1 base and 6 bases, with 6 bases remaining between them. The CDR3 nucleotides read TGTGCCAGCAGTTTATTTCTCGCTGAAGCTTTCTTT. Amino acids: CASSLFLAEAFF.

V gene TRBV6-5 combines with J gene TRBJ1-4; 8 nucleotides match TRBD1. Germline V CDR1 and CDR2: MNHEY, SVGAGI. CDR3 length: 15 amino acids. The trim removed 2 bases at V and 7 bases at J, leaving 6 bases unmatched. CDR3 region: CASSYTGGLGEKLFF. The CDR3 nucleotides read TGTGCCAGCAGTTACACAGGGGGGTTGGGTGAAAAACTGTTTTTT.

The chain links TRBV19 to TRBJ1-1; D is unclear. V was pared by 4 bases and J by 8 bases, with 20 bases between. Per germline, CDR1 LNHDA and CDR2 SQIVND (reference sequence). This CDR3 is 15 amino acids long. The CDR3 DNA is TGTGCCAGTAGTACCCGAGAGAGACGGACGGGGGAAGCTTTCTTT. Its protein is CASSTRERRTGEAFF.

This rearrangement joins TRBV5-5 to TRBJ2-1, with 7 bases fitting TRBD2. CDR3 length: 16 residues. Germline V gene sequence: CDR1 SGHKS, CDR2 YYEKEE (reference sequence). The V segment lost 3 bases and the J segment 8 bases; nucleotides outside the gene matches: 14. This CDR3 is CASSWTWGGGYDEQFF. CDR3 sequence (DNA): TGTGCCAGCAGCTGGACCTGGGGGGGAGGTTATGATGAGCAGTTCTTC.

This clone occurred once. CDR3 bases: TGTGCCAGCAGCGTAGATGGAGCTTCGGAGACCCAGTACTTC. It codes for CASSVDGASETQYF. This chain uses TRBV9 with TRBJ2-5; no definite D call. Germline CDR1 and CDR2: SGDLS and YYNGEE. This CDR3 has 14 residues. V was clipped by 0 bases and J by 5 bases, with 11 bases between them.

The chain uses TRBV6-6 and TRBJ1-2; D remains ambiguous. V lost 2 bases and J 2 bases, leaving 15 bases between the germline ends. Per the germline V gene, CDR1 is MNHNY and CDR2 is SVGAGI (reference sequence). There are 16 residues in the CDR3. The CDR3 reads CASSYPAPVANYGYTF. DNA of the CDR3: TGTGCCAGCAGTTACCCCGCTCCGGTCGCCAACTATGGCTACACCTTC.

The sample holds a few counts of this clone. The chain combines TRBV12-3 or TRBV12-4 with TRBJ2-5, with D uncertain. V lost 1 base, J lost 5 bases, and 8 bases lay in between. The CDR3 length is 13 residues. Here the CDR3 reads CASSLGSRETQYF. The CDR3 DNA follows: TGTGCCAGCAGTTTAGGTTCACGGGAGACCCAGTACTTC.

The chain uses TRBV7-2 and TRBJ1-1; 9 positions match TRBD1. J was trimmed by 6 bases and V by 7 bases; bases with no gene match: 15. The CDR3 sequence is 16 residues long. CDR1 is SGHTA, CDR2 FQGNSA, per germline. The CDR3 reads CASNRDREVSGSEAFF. The CDR3 coding sequence is TGTGCCAGCAACCGGGACAGGGAGGTTTCGGGGTCTGAAGCTTTCTTT.

The chain couples TRBV15 to TRBJ2-7, with D possibly being TRBD2 (7 bases). The CDR3 is 15 residues long. The V gene lost 0 bases and the J gene lost 4 bases, with 13 bases spanning the gap. Germline V CDR1 and CDR2: LNHNV, YYDKDF (reference sequence). The CDR3 reads CATSRDLGGRYEQYF. CDR3 nucleotide sequence: TGTGCCACCAGCAGAGATTTGGGGGGGCGATACGAGCAGTACTTC.

The J gene is TRBJ1-4, the V gene TRBV3-1 (or the pseudogene TRBV3-2), with D perhaps matching TRBD1 (5 bases). V was pared by 7 bases and J by 8 bases, with 17 bases between. CDR3 length: 14 residues. Germline lookup yields CDR1 LGHDT and CDR2 YNNKEL (reference sequence). DNA for the CDR3: TGTGCCAGCACCCGGGACGGGCGGGAGGAAAAACTGTTTTTT. Translating gives CASTRDGREEKLFF.

This chain links TRBV2 with TRBJ2-2, with TRBD1 identical over 7 bases. Unmatched junction bases numbered 11, after V lost 2 bases and J lost 5 bases. The V gene's germline CDR1 is SNHLY and CDR2 FYNNEI. CDR3 length: 17 amino acids. The CDR3 bases are TGTGCCAGCAGTGAATTGTTTCCCGGGACAGCTACCGGGGAGCTGTTTTTT. Translation: CASSELFPGTATGELFF.

J is TRBJ1-4 and V is TRBV10-3; D is unresolved. Trimming cost V 8 bases and J 5 bases, with 21 bases left between them. Germline V gene data show CDR1 as ENHRY and CDR2 as SYGVKD. The CDR3 runs 16 residues. CDR3 sequence (DNA): TGTGCCATCTCGGACCAACGGGCGGGGTTGAATGAAAAACTGTTTTTT. It specifies CAISDQRAGLNEKLFF.

The chain is built from TRBV6-5 and TRBJ1-1; D may be TRBD1 (6 bases). This CDR3 region has 15 residues. CDR1 MNHEY and CDR2 SVGAGI come from the germline V gene. Trimming left V 0 bases short and J 4 bases short, with 12 bases between. This CDR3 is CASSYSGAMGTEAFF. The CDR3 DNA is TGTGCCAGCAGTTACTCGGGGGCGATGGGCACTGAAGCTTTCTTT.

The genes are TRBV6-1 and TRBJ1-6; tentative D call: TRBD1 (5 bases). V lost 2 bases to trimming and J lost 7 bases, with 6 bases between them. The germline V gene has CDR1 MNHNS and CDR2 SASEGT. This CDR3 spans 13 amino acids. DNA for the CDR3: TGTGCCAGCAGTGAACAGGGAAATTCACCCCTCCACTTT. Translating it yields CASSEQGNSPLHF.

The V call is TRBV28, the J call TRBJ2-5, with a weak D call TRBD2 (7 bases). Trimming left V 8 bases short and J 1 base short, with 14 bases between. The CDR3 covers 14 residues. CDR1 and CDR2 (germline): MDHEN, SYDVKM. In DNA, the CDR3 is TGTGCCAGCCGGGGGGCGTTTGGCCAAGAGACCCAGTACTTC. Translating gives CASRGAFGQETQYF.

The chain joins TRBV3-1 (or the pseudogene TRBV3-2) to TRBJ2-5; the match to TRBD2 covers 7 bases. This CDR3 is built from 15 residues. Germline CDR1 LGHDT, CDR2 YNNKEL (reference sequence). J lost 4 bases, V lost 2 bases, and 7 bases had no gene match. The DNA for the CDR3 is TGTGCCAGCAGCCAAATGGGCGGGGGACGAGAGACCCAGTACTTC. The encoded protein is CASSQMGGGRETQYF.